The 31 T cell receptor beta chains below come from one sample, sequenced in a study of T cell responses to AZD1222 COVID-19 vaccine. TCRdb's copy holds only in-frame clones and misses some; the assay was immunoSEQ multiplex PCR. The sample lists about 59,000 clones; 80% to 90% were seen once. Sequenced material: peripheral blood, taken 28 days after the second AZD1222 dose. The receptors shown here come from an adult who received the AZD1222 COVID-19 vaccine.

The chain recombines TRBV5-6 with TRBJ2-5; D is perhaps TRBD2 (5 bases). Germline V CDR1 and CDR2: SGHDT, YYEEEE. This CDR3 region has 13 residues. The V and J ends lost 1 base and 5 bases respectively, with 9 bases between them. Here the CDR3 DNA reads TGTGCCAGCAGCTTGCTGAGGGAGGAGACCCAGTACTTC. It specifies CASSLLREETQYF.

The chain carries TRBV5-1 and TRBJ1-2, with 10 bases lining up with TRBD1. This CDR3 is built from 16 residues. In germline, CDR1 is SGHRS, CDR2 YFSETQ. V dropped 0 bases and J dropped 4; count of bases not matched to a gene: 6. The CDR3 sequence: CASSLGDRGGGYGYTF. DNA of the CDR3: TGCGCCAGCAGCTTGGGGGACAGGGGCGGCGGCTATGGCTACACCTTC.

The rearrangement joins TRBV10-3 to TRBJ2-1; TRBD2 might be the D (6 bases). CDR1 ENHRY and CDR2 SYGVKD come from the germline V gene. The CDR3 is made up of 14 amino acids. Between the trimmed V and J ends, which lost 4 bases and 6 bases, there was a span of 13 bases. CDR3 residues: CAISVRDWSNEQFF. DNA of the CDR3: TGTGCCATCAGTGTTAGGGACTGGTCCAATGAGCAGTTCTTC.

CDR3 nucleotide sequence: TGTGCCAGCAGTTTATCGACGACAACGAACACTGAAGCTTTCTTT. This encodes CASSLSTTTNTEAFF. The chain recombines TRBV27 with TRBJ1-1; the D is unclear. CDR1 is MNHEY and CDR2 is SMNVEV in the germline V gene (reference sequence). This CDR3 region has 15 residues. V shed 0 bases and J shed 1 base, with 9 bases lying between them.

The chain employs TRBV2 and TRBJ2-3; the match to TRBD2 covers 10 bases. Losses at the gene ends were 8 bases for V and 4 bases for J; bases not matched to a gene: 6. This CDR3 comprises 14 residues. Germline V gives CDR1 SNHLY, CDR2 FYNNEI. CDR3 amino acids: CASLGLAGADTQYF. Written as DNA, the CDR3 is TGTGCCAGCCTCGGGCTAGCGGGGGCAGATACGCAGTATTTT.

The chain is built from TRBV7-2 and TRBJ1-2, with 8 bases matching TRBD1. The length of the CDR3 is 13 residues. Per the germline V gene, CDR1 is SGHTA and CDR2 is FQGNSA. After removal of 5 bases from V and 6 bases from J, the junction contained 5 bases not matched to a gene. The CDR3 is CASSPDRVHGYTF. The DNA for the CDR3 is TGTGCCAGCAGCCCGGACAGGGTCCATGGCTACACCTTC.

CDR3 in DNA: TGTGCCTGGAGTGGGACGACTCCTAACTATGGCTACACCTTC. This translates into CAWSGTTPNYGYTF. The rearrangement uses TRBV30 and TRBJ1-2; D gene ambiguous. V lost 1 base and J 0 bases, leaving 9 bases between the germline ends. This CDR3 contains 14 residues. Per germline, CDR1 GTSNPN and CDR2 SVGIG (reference sequence).

CDR3 DNA sequence: TGCGCCAGCAGCTTGGAGTTAGCCCCCACAGATACGCAGTATTTT. Translating it yields CASSLELAPTDTQYF. The rearrangement uses TRBV5-1 and TRBJ2-3; the D is unclear. V lost 0 bases and J 2 bases, leaving 10 bases between the germline ends. CDR1 and CDR2 (germline): SGHRS, YFSETQ. The CDR3 is made up of 15 amino acids.

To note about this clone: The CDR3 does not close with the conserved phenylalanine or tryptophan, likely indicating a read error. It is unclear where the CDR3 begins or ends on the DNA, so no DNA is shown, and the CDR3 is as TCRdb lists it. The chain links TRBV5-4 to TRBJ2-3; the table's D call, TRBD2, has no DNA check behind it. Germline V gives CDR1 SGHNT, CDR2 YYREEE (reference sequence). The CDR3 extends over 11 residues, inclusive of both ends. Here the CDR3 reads CASSGSGNEAV.

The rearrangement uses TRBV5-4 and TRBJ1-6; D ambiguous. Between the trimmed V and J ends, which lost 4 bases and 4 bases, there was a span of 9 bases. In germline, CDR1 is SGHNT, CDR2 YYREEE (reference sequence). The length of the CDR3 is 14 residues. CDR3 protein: CASSLDGYNSPLHF. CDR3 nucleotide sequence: TGTGCCAGCAGCCTAGACGGATATAATTCACCCCTCCACTTT.

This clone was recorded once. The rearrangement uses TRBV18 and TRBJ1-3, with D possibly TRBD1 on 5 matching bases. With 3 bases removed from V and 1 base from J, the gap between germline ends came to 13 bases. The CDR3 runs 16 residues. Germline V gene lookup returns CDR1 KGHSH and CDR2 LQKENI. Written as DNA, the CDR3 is TGTGCCAGCTCACCCCGATCAGGGCCTTCTGGAAACACCATATATTTT. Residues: CASSPRSGPSGNTIYF.

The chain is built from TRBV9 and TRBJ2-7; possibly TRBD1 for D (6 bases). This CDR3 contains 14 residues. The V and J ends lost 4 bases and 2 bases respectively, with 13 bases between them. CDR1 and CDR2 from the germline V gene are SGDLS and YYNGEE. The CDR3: CASSTTDRPYEQYF. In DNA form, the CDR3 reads TGTGCCAGCAGCACTACGGACAGACCCTACGAGCAGTACTTC.

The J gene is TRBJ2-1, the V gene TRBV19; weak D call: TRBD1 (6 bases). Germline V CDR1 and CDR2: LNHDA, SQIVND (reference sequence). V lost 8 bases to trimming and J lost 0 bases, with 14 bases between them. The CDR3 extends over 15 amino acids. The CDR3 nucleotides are TGTGCCAGTGAAGGGACATTTTCCTCCTACAATGAGCAGTTCTTC. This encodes CASEGTFSSYNEQFF.

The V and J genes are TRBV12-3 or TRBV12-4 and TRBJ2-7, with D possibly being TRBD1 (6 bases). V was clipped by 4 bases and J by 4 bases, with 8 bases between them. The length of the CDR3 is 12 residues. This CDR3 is CASSSGQYEQYF. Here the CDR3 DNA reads TGTGCCAGCAGTTCAGGACAGTACGAGCAGTACTTC.

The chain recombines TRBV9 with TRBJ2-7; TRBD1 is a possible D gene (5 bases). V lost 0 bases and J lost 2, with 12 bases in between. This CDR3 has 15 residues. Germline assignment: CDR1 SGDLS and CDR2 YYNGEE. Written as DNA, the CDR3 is TGTGCCAGCAGCGTAGCTCAGGGAAGCGCCTACGAGCAGTACTTC. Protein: CASSVAQGSAYEQYF.

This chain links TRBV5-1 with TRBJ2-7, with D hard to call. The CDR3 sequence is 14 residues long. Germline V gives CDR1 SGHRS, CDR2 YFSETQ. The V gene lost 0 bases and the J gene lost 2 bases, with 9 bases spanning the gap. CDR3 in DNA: TGCGCCAGCAGCTTGGCCGGGCAGCCCTACGAGCAGTACTTC. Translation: CASSLAGQPYEQYF.

The CDR3 region has the DNA TGTGCCAGCAGTTACGGACCTGTTCTAGCCAAAAACATTCAGTACTTC. Its protein is CASSYGPVLAKNIQYF. The V and J genes are TRBV6-6 and TRBJ2-4; unclear D gene. V was pared by 2 bases and J by 0 bases, with 11 bases between. There are 16 residues in the CDR3. Germline CDR1 reads MNHNY; CDR2 reads SVGAGI (reference sequence).

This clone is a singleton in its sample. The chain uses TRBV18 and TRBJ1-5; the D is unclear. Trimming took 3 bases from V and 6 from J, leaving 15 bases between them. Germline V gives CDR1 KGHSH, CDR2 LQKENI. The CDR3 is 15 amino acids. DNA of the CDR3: TGTGCCAGCTCACCGGTAAAGGGAAGCGGTCAGCCCCAGCATTTT. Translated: CASSPVKGSGQPQHF.

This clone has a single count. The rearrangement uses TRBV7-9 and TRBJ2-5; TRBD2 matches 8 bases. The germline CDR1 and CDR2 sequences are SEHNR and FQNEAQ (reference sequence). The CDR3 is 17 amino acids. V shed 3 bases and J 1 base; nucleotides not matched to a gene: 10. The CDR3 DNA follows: TGTGCCAGCAGCTTCCTGGGCGCCGCGGGGGGCCAAGAGACCCAGTACTTC. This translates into CASSFLGAAGGQETQYF.

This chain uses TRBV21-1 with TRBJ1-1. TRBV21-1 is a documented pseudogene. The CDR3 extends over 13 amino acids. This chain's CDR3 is CANPKEGHTEAFF. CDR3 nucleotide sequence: TGTGCCAACCCTAAGGAGGGGCACACTGAAGCTTTCTTT.

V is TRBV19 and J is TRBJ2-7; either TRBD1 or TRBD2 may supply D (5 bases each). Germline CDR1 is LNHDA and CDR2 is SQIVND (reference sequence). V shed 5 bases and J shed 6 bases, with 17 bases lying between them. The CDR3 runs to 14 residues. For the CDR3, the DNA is TGTGCCAGTAGTCACCGGGACCCGGCGAGCGAGCAGTACTTC. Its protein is CASSHRDPASEQYF.

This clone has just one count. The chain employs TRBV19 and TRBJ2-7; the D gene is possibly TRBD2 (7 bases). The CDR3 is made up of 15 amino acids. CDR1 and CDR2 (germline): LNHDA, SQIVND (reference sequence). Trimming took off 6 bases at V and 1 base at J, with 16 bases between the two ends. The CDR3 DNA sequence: TGTGCCAGTAGGGGGGCGGGAGCGGCTTCCTACGAGCAGTACTTC. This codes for CASRGAGAASYEQYF. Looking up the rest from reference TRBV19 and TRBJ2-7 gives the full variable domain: DGGITQSPKYLFRKEGQNVTLSCEQNLNHDAMYWYRQDPGQGLRLIYYSQIVNDFQKGDIAEGYSVSREKKESFPLTVTSAQKNPTAFYLCASRGAGAASYEQYFGPGTRLTVT.

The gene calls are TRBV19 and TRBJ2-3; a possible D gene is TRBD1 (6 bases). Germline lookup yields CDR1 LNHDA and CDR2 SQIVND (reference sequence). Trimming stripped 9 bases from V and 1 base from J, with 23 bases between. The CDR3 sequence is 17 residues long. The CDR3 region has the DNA TGTGCCAGCAGGGGCAGGGATCTTAGTGGTGGCACAGATACGCAGTATTTT. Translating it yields CASRGRDLSGGTDTQYF.

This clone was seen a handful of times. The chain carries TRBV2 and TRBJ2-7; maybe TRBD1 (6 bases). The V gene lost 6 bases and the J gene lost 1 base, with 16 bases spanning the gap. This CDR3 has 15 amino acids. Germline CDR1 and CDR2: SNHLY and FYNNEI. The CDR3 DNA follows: TGTGCCAGCAGGCCCCAGACAGGTAGATCCTACGAGCAGTACTTC. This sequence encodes CASRPQTGRSYEQYF.

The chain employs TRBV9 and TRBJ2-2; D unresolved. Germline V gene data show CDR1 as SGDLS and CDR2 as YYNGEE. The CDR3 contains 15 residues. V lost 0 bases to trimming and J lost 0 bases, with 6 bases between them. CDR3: CASSVATANTGELFF. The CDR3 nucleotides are TGTGCCAGCAGCGTAGCAACGGCGAACACCGGGGAGCTGTTTTTT.

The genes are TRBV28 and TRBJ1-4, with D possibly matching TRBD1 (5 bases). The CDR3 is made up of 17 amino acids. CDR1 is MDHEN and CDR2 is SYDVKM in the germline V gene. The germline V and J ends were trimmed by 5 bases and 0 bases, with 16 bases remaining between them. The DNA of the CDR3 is TGTGCCAGCAGTGTTTCGACGCAGGGTACAACTAATGAAAAACTGTTTTTT. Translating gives CASSVSTQGTTNEKLFF. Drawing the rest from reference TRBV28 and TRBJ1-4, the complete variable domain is DVKVTQSSRYLVKRTGEKVFLECVQDMDHENMFWYRQDPGLGLRLIYFSYDVKMKEKGDIPEGYSVSREKKERFSLILESASTNQTSMYLCASSVSTQGTTNEKLFFGSGTQLSVL.

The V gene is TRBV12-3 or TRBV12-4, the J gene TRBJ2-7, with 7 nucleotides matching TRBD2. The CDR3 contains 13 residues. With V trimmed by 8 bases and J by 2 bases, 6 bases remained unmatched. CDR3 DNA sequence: TGTGCCAGCTCCTCGGCGGGGGCCTACGAGCAGTACTTC. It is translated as CASSSAGAYEQYF.

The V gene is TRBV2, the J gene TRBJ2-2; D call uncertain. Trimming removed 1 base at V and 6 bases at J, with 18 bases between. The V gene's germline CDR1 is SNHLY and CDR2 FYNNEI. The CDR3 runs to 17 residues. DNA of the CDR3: TGTGCCAGCAGTGAAGTCCCACCGGGCCTTGGGGCCGGGGAGCTGTTTTTT. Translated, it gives CASSEVPPGLGAGELFF.

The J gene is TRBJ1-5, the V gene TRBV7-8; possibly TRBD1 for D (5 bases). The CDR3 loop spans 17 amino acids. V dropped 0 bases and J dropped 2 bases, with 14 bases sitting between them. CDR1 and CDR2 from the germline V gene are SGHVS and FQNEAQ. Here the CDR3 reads CASSLAQSGGGNQPQHF. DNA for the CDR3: TGTGCCAGCAGCTTAGCGCAATCGGGGGGTGGCAATCAGCCCCAGCATTTT.

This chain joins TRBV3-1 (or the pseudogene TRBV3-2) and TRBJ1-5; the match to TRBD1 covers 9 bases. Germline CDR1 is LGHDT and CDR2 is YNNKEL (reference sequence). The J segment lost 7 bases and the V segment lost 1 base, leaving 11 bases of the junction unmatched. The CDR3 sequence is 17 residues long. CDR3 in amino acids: CASSQGPGTGLDQPQHF. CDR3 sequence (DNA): TGTGCCAGCAGCCAAGGTCCCGGGACAGGGTTGGACCAGCCCCAGCATTTT.

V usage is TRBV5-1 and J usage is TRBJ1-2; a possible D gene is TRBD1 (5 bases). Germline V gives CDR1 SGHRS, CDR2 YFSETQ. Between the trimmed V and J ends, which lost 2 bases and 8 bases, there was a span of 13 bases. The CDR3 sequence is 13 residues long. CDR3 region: CASSFSSEGGYTF. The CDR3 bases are TGCGCCAGCAGCTTTTCCAGTGAGGGGGGCTACACCTTC.